This T cell receptor (beta chain) originates from a study of blood T cell repertoires in COVID-19. TCRdb keeps only in-frame clones here, not all; method: immunoSEQ multiplex PCR. The sample records 150,000 or so clones, roughly four fifths being singletons. CDR3 length equals 11 residues. V shed 6 bases and J shed 6 bases, with 9 bases lying between them. Germline loops: CDR1 SGHKS, CDR2 YYEKEE (reference sequence). Sequences were obtained from peripheral blood. This rearrangement joins TRBV5-5 to TRBJ1-1, with a possible D match to TRBD1 (5 bases). This receptor was identified in a woman aged 55-69 years with COVID-19, enrolled during active disease. The CDR3 here is CASIVRAEAFF. CDR3 nucleotides: TGTGCCAGCATTGTCAGGGCTGAAGCTTTCTTT.